This entry is about one TCR beta chain. Its specificity is unknown. A read error may account for a junction end that differs from germline. Time point denoted: blood at routine non-recurrence follow-up after resection. Frozen PBMC, nontumor lung or tumor provided whole RNA, which was sequenced unsorted. Every TCR cDNA molecule bore a unique molecular identifier. TCRdb itself ran the 5' RACE reads through MiXCR, one entry per CDR3 protein. Of approximately 56,000 distinct CDR3 sequences in the sample, 7.4% were seen once. In germline, CDR1 is SSHAT, CDR2 FNYEAQ (reference sequence). The CDR3 length is 13 residues. These data are taken from a study of spatial heterogeneity in lung cancer. Whole-study context: There were 72 donors, all of them untreated patients with early-stage non-small cell lung cancer. Study-wide results and caveats: TCRs found ubiquitously expanded in tumor appeared in blood more at resection than at follow-up.

The chain carries TRBV7-7 and TRBJ2-1; D remains ambiguous. This material consisted of PBMCs, taken at follow-up. This receptor was obtained from a female donor with early-stage non-small cell lung cancer. CDR3 amino acids: CASSLERYGEQFF. The CDR3 nucleotides read TGTGCTAGCAGCTTAGAGAGGTACGGGGAGCAGTTCTTC.